This TCR beta chain was sequenced in a study of cytomegalovirus exposure and HLA in healthy donors. Study observations and caveats: Fewer N-insertions than the approximately 610-donor mean were reportedly shown by an Asian-associated ancestry cluster in a later analysis. Only CMV serostatus was available as immune exposure information.

Researchers ran the PCR with 60 Vbeta and 13 Jbeta primers. Profiled with immunoSEQ multiplex PCR; TCRdb holds only in-frame clones, not every one. Among approximately 22,000 clones listed, approximately 80% were seen once. Remarks on this clone: Its specificity is unknown. Other DNA variants within this sample encode the same CDR3.

Germline V gives CDR1 LNHDA, CDR2 SQIVND (reference sequence). This CDR3 has 17 amino acids. V lost 6 bases to trimming and J lost 4 bases, with 22 bases between them. Among the donors, all were healthy bone marrow donors. Sequences were obtained from PBMCs. The sequence derives from a man aged 55 to 70 in good health and CMV-seronegative. The chain recombines TRBV19 with TRBJ2-1; a weak D match, TRBD2 (7 bases). CDR3 in DNA: TGTGCCAGTAGGAATTCCCGACTAGCAGGGGATTACAATGAGCAGTTCTTC. It specifies CASRNSRLAGDYNEQFF.